The clone carrying this T cell receptor beta chain was seen a few times. The authors amplified TCR beta CDR3 regions from RNA transcripts. The authors performed first-round RT-PCR with HTBI primers and then a second-round multiplex PCR. TCRdb ran MiXCR on the multiplex PCR reads and lists one entry per CDR3 protein. In the table there are some 200,000 distinct CDR3 sequences, around 28% of which are singletons. The germline V gene has CDR1 SGHTA and CDR2 FQGTGA. The V end lost 2 bases, the J end lost 5 bases, and 25 bases lay between the germline ends. The CDR3 contains 20 residues. The data were taken from a study of Graves' ophthalmopathy and Graves' hyperthyroidism.

The clonotype comes from a middle-aged man with Graves' ophthalmopathy. This sequence joins TRBV7-3 and TRBJ1-6; D call uncertain. The sample consisted of peripheral blood. CDR3 sequence: CASSLPQDTPILVDNSPLHF. The CDR3 nucleotides read TGTGCCAGCAGCTTACCCCAAGATACGCCAATCCTAGTGGATAATTCACCCCTCCACTTT.